The present TCR beta chain was sequenced within a study of cytomegalovirus exposure and HLA in healthy donors (dated by TCRdb to about 2017). Background for the entire study: An earlier analysis of roughly 610 of the donors reported 250 to 300 Gb of sequence data and 117 million unique TCR beta sequences obtained from roughly 180 million T cells. An early release that covered some 630 HLA-typed donors contained 300 to 350 gigabases of sequencing data and 70 million to 100 million unique TCR sequences. Of the approximately 400 genotyped donors, around 81% fell in the genetic ancestry cluster associated with self-reported Caucasian donors. The study aimed to test whether cataloging public T cell receptors could reveal signatures of past pathogen exposure. Using immunosequencing, the study profiled T cell repertoires from about 610 subjects and related those repertoires to cytomegalovirus serostatus. A separate validation cohort of some 130 different subjects was used in addition to the roughly 670-subject first cohort. To predict cytomegalovirus infection status, the study combined high-throughput TCR immunosequencing, statistical association of individual TCRs with disease status, and machine learning. In a later analysis, previously published TCR beta repertoires from 670 or so donors were re-analyzed and high-resolution HLA genotyping was added so that TCR occurrence patterns could be studied. In the later analysis, no new phenotypic data were used to find candidate immune exposures; instead, reliance was placed on TCR beta sequences and their occurrence across donors. An earlier analysis of 587 of the donors used high-throughput TCR beta sequencing to judge whether each TCR beta V gene segment behaved as functional or pseudogenic. Donor age, sex, ethnicity and CMV serostatus were collected together with the repertoire data. Genome-wide SNP genotypes for about 65% of the 666 donors were used in a later genetic analysis, which treated that subset as a discovery cohort. All discovery cohort repertoires had been generated on a single sequencing platform. Class I and class II HLA loci were covered by the typing at four-digit resolution. The number of typed donors differed by locus: 629-630 for A, B, C, DRB1 and DQB1; approximately 540 for DQA1; 606 for DPA1; and approximately 450 for DPB1. Roughly five DR-DQ haplotypes were handled as single units for association and clustering, since linkage in the cohort was strong. Among roughly 400 genotyped donors of the cohort, an average of around 250,000 unique TCR beta nucleotide sequences was sequenced per donor, of which approximately 19% were non-productive. Paper-wide results and their limitations: It was suggested by the authors that the approach could potentially be generalized to other disease states and immunological phenotypes. A later analysis associated about 17,000 TCR beta sequences with specific HLA alleles at a false discovery rate of 0.05. An earlier analysis of 587 of the donors showed that most TCR beta V segments appeared in productive rearrangements either about 87% or about 30% of the time, which broadly matched IMGT annotations. Some IMGT-functional V segments, including TRBV6-2 and TRBV6-3, could not be told apart with the 87-base-pair reads, so those segments were excluded. In a later analysis, HLA-associated TCR beta chains showed more clonal expansion and lower generation probabilities than non-associated chains that were equally common. Linkage disequilibrium might explain the correlated functional status among segregating V segments, but an unknown experimental factor could not be ruled out. In a later genetic analysis, fewer N-insertions in productive TCRs were reported among donors in an Asian-associated ancestry cluster than the approximately 710-donor mean. Because HLA typing was missing for some donors at each locus, association tests included only the typed subset. Most TCR sequences were seen in very few donors, while some public TCRs were found in many individuals. In vitro tests confirmed that a few of the cytomegalovirus-associated TCR beta chains recognize cytomegalovirus antigens. Because counts were too low, approximately 15 rarely observed V segments, including chromosome 9 orphons, were excluded from the earlier analysis of about 500 of the donors. When HLA alleles, especially DR and DQ, strongly co-occurred, TCR associations were difficult to assign to individual alleles. Only TCR beta chains were sequenced in this cohort, and the absence of alpha or paired-chain data limited detectable features. In a later genetic analysis, a missense DCLRE1C variant was associated with V-gene and J-gene trimming of TCR beta chains, and the association was replicated in an independent cohort. Sequencing depth was assumed to be roughly uniform across donors in the presence/absence analyses, though that assumption may not hold. The study gave a list of about 150 TCR beta chains associated with cytomegalovirus. In a later analysis, several top co-occurrence clusters were reported to appear linked to parvovirus B19, influenza, CMV and Epstein-Barr virus. Most CMV-associated TCR beta chains appeared to be HLA-restricted in a later analysis, and the HLA associations seemed to be driven largely by CMV exposure. A later analysis found that TCR association rates varied across HLA loci, with DRB1 alleles showing the most associated TCRs and HLA-C alleles the fewest. The classifier was reported to diagnose cytomegalovirus status with high specificity and sensitivity in both the original cohort and the validation cohort. A further reported finding was that TCR beta sequences accurately predicted the HLA-A and HLA-B alleles for most subjects in the first cohort. A cluster of highly shared sequence variants was judged likely to represent a technical artifact of the sequencing pipeline. CMV serostatus was the only immune exposure information available for the cohort.

The library came from the immunoSEQ multiplex PCR assay. For the multiplex PCR, a mixture combining 60 forward primers for TCR Vbeta segments and 13 reverse primers for TCR Jbeta segments was used. Amplification of the CDR3 region of rearranged TCR beta genes was performed with a multiplex PCR assay on genomic DNA. The amplified TCR beta libraries were sequenced on the Illumina HiSeq System as 87-base-pair reads. In the paper's pipeline: Across the 666 repertoires, a later analysis counted tens of millions of unique TCR beta chains, approximately 10 million of which were shared by at least two donors. A nearest-neighbor algorithm error-corrected the raw reads and collapsed the reads into unique sequences, merging closely related sequences to remove PCR and sequencing errors. To assign V, D and J gene segments, CDR3 sequences were aligned to IMGT reference sequences. For a sequence to be retained, at least a six-nucleotide match to both a V gene segment and a J gene segment was required. Rearrangements were called productive when the CDR3 lacked stop codons and stayed in frame with V and J; all others were non-productive. Following IMGT convention, CDR3 was defined as the stretch from the second conserved V-encoded cysteine up to the conserved J-encoded phenylalanine. The earlier analysis of around 640 of the donors excluded sequences that lacked an unambiguous match to a single V gene segment. In an earlier analysis of almost 600 of the donors, a V segment was called functional when productive rearrangements were above 56.7%, and segregating when the standard deviation between donors exceeded 5%. A statistical classification framework was developed to diagnose cytomegalovirus status using the catalog of TCR beta chain sequences. In a later analysis, TCR nucleotide sequences were compared against IMGT/GENE-DB human TR gene sequences so that V and J genes could be assigned. Using the TCRdist pipeline, a later analysis assigned CDR3 sequences along with most-parsimonious VDJ recombination scenarios. In a later analysis, each TCR beta chain was defined by its CDR3 amino acid sequence together with its V-gene family, and reads without a unique V-gene family were excluded. As a way to deal with suspected cross-contamination and a sequencing artifact, a later analysis dropped hundreds of nucleotide sequences that were highly shared and had low generation probability. In a later analysis, a clonal expansion index was calculated for each public chain from normalized within-repertoire ranks of inferred template counts. In a later analysis, generation probabilities were computed using a VDJ recombination model fitted to out-of-frame rearrangements, and the results were checked against IGoR. A later analysis scored TCR-TCR, TCR-HLA and TCR-CMV co-occurrence with hypergeometric tests, applying a repertoire-size bias correction to TCR pairs. In a later analysis, false discovery rates were estimated by permuting HLA or CMV assignments 20 times. In a later analysis, co-occurring TCRs were grouped with DBSCAN, and TCRdist sequence similarity was added when clustering was performed within HLA-allele-positive subsets. Repertoires with fewer than 30,000 or more than 120,000 public chains were left out of co-occurrence clustering, as were about 5 repertoires with anomalous nucleotide sharing. In TCRdb, the immuneACCESS table is reduced to in-frame sequences with V and J assigned. These tables do not hold every clone; where another copy was compared, an unresolved V gene accounts for under half, and the others remain unexplained. V and J calls and clone size are those listed in that table; D and trimming were worked out from the DNA. This sample lists about 200,000 clones; 65% to 90% were detected once. The ten largest clones take up 2.3% of the sample.

A word on this clone: What this receptor recognizes is not known. Per-base quality was not reported, and no clone a single base away is much larger than it.

CDR1 is given as LGHNT and CDR2 as FRNRAP, both from the germline V gene. Trimming accounts for 1 base at V and 3 bases at J, while the number of junction bases matched to no gene is 10. From the cysteine through the phenylalanine, the CDR3 covers 18 amino acids. The sequence is cut down to CDR3 DNA, 54 bases in frame from base 1. In total, 630 or so healthy bone marrow donors made up the cohort. At the time of sampling, every cohort member was nominally healthy, though immune exposures that went unrecorded were likely present. The donor tested CMV seronegative and was one of the 352 seronegative cohort members. Every donor gave a peripheral blood sample, and the peripheral blood mononuclear cells from that sample were used for TCR beta sequencing. Genomic DNA extraction from the blood cell samples was performed with the Qiagen DNeasy Blood Extraction Kit.

The rearranged segments are TRBV12-5 and TRBJ1-2; 11 nucleotides in the junction match TRBD1. The origin of this receptor is a woman aged 50 to 60 in good health and CMV-seronegative. The material sequenced was PBMCs. The nucleotides read TGTGCTAGTGGTTTGGAACCCTGGATGGGACAGGGGGACTATGGCTACACCTTC. Its coded protein is CASGLEPWMGQGDYGYTF.